These T cell receptor beta chains were read from a single sample in a study of OX40 agonist ivuxolimab in advanced cancers. Assay: immunoSEQ multiplex PCR; the TCRdb copy retains only in-frame clones and omits some. Here the sample spans roughly 49,000 clones, 81% being singletons. The sequencing here drew on CD4+ or CD8+ T cells sorted from blood, taken in a trial of the OX40 agonist ivuxolimab. All receptors come from an adult with an advanced solid tumor such as melanoma, head and neck, liver or kidney cancer. The CDR3 runs from the conserved cysteine through the conserved F or W. The D gene is left open where the match is weak. The size field is filled for only some rows; it gives once, few, many or a size class.

V gene	clone size	D gene	J gene	CDR3 protein	CDR3 DNA
TRBV9	few	TRBD1	TRBJ1-1	CASSEARQGATEAFF	TGTGCCAGCAGCGAAGCCCGACAGGGGGCCACTGAAGCTTTCTTT
TRBV5-6	NA	TRBD2	TRBJ2-7	CASSFGASGSYEQYF	TGTGCCAGCAGCTTCGGGGCTAGCGGCTCCTACGAGCAGTACTTC
TRBV4-3	NA	NA	TRBJ2-7	CASSQGLTGYEQYF	TGCGCCAGCAGCCAAGGACTTACAGGGTACGAGCAGTACTTC
TRBV6-6	NA	TRBD1	TRBJ1-2	CASSYTRTGEGYTF	TGTGCCAGCAGTTACACACGGACAGGGGAAGGCTACACCTTC
TRBV5-1	NA	NA	TRBJ1-1	CASSFGTNTEAFF	TGCGCCAGCAGCTTTGGGACGAACACTGAAGCTTTCTTT
TRBV15	once	TRBD1	TRBJ1-4	CATSRTGGNEKLFF	TGTGCCACCAGCAGGACAGGGGGTAATGAAAAACTGTTTTTT
TRBV11-2	NA	NA	TRBJ2-1	CASSRRTDYNEQFF	TGTGCCAGCAGCCGAAGGACTGATTACAATGAGCAGTTCTTC
TRBV19	NA	TRBD1	TRBJ2-2	CASSIDRAGTGELFF	TGTGCCAGTAGTATTGACAGGGCAGGGACCGGGGAGCTGTTTTTT
TRBV7-9	NA	NA	TRBJ1-2	CASSRQEIDGYTF	TGTGCCAGCAGCCGACAGGAGATAGATGGCTACACCTTC
TRBV4-1	NA	NA	TRBJ2-2	CASSQIPTGLNPRATTGELFF	TGCGCCAGCAGCCAAATACCCACCGGACTAAACCCACGGGCCACAACCGGGGAGCTGTTTTTT
TRBV5-1	NA	TRBD1	TRBJ2-3	CASSLWQGEDTQYF	TGCGCCAGCAGCTTGTGGCAGGGGGAAGATACGCAGTATTTT
TRBV7-8	NA	TRBD2	TRBJ2-1	CASSGGLAGVLEQFF	TGTGCCAGCAGCGGAGGACTAGCGGGGGTACTTGAGCAGTTCTTC
TRBV23-1	NA	NA	TRBJ1-1	CASSPPRGGEAFF	TGCGCCAGCAGTCCCCCACGTGGGGGTGAAGCTTTCTTT
TRBV29-1	NA	TRBD2	TRBJ2-7	CSVRPSGDEQYF	TGCAGCGTTCGGCCTAGCGGCGACGAGCAGTACTTC
TRBV27	few	NA	TRBJ2-2	CASSLYLNTGELFF	TGTGCCAGCAGTTTATACCTGAACACCGGGGAGCTGTTTTTT
TRBV6-5	NA	TRBD1	TRBJ1-1	CASSLQGAGTEAFF	TGTGCCAGCAGTCTACAGGGGGCGGGCACTGAAGCTTTCTTT
TRBV7-9	NA	NA	TRBJ2-5	CASSSILARETQYF	TGTGCCAGCAGTTCCATCCTAGCCCGAGAGACCCAGTACTTC
TRBV4-3	NA	NA	TRBJ1-2	CASSQDTAGLYGYTF	TGCGCCAGCAGCCAAGATACGGCAGGCCTCTATGGCTACACCTTC
TRBV29-1	NA	NA	TRBJ1-1	CSVEVRDTFEAFF	TGCAGCGTTGAGGTCAGGGACACTTTTGAAGCTTTCTTT
TRBV2	NA	TRBD1	TRBJ1-5	CASSEDRAGVSNQPQHF	TGTGCCAGCAGTGAGGACAGGGCCGGGGTTAGCAATCAGCCCCAGCATTTT
TRBV28	NA	NA	TRBJ1-4	CASSSLSATDNEKLFF	TGTGCCAGCAGTTCCCTATCAGCAACAGATAATGAAAAACTGTTTTTT
TRBV7-2	once	TRBD2	TRBJ2-1	CASSPRLAEAYNEQFF	TGTGCCAGCAGCCCGCGACTAGCTGAAGCCTACAATGAGCAGTTCTTC
TRBV29-1	NA	NA	TRBJ2-7	CSARGRPADEQYF	TGCAGCGCTAGGGGACGGCCGGCGGACGAGCAGTACTTC
TRBV9	NA	TRBD2	TRBJ2-7	CASSVGLAGGAEQYF	TGTGCCAGCAGCGTAGGGCTAGCGGGCGGCGCCGAGCAGTACTTC
TRBV19	NA	NA	TRBJ1-1	CASSMPGRGAFF	TGTGCCAGTAGTATGCCGGGGAGGGGAGCTTTCTTT
TRBV4-1	once	NA	TRBJ2-1	CASSQEGSLNEQFF	TGCGCCAGCAGCCAAGAGGGGAGCTTAAATGAGCAGTTCTTC
TRBV7-9	NA	TRBD1	TRBJ1-1	CASSPRTGRMGDTEAFF	TGTGCCAGCAGCCCGAGGACAGGGCGAATGGGGGACACTGAAGCTTTCTTT
TRBV4-3	NA	NA	TRBJ2-4	CASSQSGKTGIQYF	TGCGCCAGCAGCCAATCCGGGAAAACGGGGATTCAGTACTTC
TRBV7-8	NA	TRBD2	TRBJ2-3	CASSPLAGAFTDTQYF	TGTGCCAGCAGCCCCTTAGCGGGAGCCTTCACAGATACGCAGTATTTT
TRBV30	once	NA	TRBJ2-1	CAWSVAGTNEQFF	TGTGCCTGGAGTGTAGCAGGGACCAATGAGCAGTTCTTC
TRBV7-9	NA	NA	TRBJ1-1	CASSLYEERAFF	TGTGCCAGCAGCTTGTATGAGGAGAGGGCTTTCTTT
TRBV6-5	NA	NA	TRBJ2-1	CASSYSSDEQFF	TGTGCCAGCAGTTACTCGAGCGATGAGCAGTTCTTC
TRBV2	NA	NA	TRBJ1-1	CASSELGGNTEAFF	TGTGCCAGCAGTGAATTGGGGGGGAACACTGAAGCTTTCTTT
TRBV5-4	once	NA	TRBJ2-5	CASSSLSDGQETQYF	TGTGCCAGCAGCTCCCTAAGCGACGGACAAGAGACCCAGTACTTC
TRBV4-2	once	NA	TRBJ2-3	CASSQVSDTDTQYF	TGTGCCAGCAGCCAAGTCTCTGACACAGATACGCAGTATTTT
TRBV28	NA	NA	TRBJ2-6	CASSSPGIFSGANVLTF	TGTGCCAGCAGTTCCCCTGGAATCTTCTCTGGGGCCAACGTCCTGACTTTC
TRBV7-9	few	TRBD1	TRBJ1-1	CASSVGQGNTEAFF	TGTGCCAGCAGCGTCGGACAGGGGAACACTGAAGCTTTCTTT
TRBV6-4	once	TRBD1	TRBJ2-3	CASSAMDRDTDTQYF	TGTGCCAGCAGTGCCATGGACAGGGACACAGATACGCAGTATTTT
TRBV10-3	few	NA	TRBJ2-1	CAISESRSSYNEQFF	TGTGCCATCAGTGAGTCTAGGAGCTCCTACAATGAGCAGTTCTTC
TRBV13	once	NA	TRBJ2-5	CASSSESSQETQYF	TGTGCCAGCAGCTCCGAGTCCTCGCAAGAGACCCAGTACTTC